This T cell receptor beta chain originates from a study of early T cells in non-severe SARS-CoV-2 infection. CDR1 is ENHRY and CDR2 is SYGVKD in the germline V gene. The trim removed 8 bases at V and 5 bases at J, leaving 5 bases unmatched. The CDR3 totals 13 residues. Attachment of unique molecular identifiers to individual cDNA molecules was performed. MiXCR was run by TCRdb on the 5' RACE reads, yielding one entry per CDR3 protein. This sample has about 38,000 distinct CDR3 sequences; 4.5% to 5.5% occur once, and the top ten carry roughly 16%. The chain links TRBV10-3 to TRBJ2-1, with 8 nucleotides matching TRBD1. Sequencing was done on a sample of whole blood. This clonotype originated in an adult who was a healthcare worker with PCR-confirmed SARS-CoV-2 infection or an uninfected control (not recorded which). The CDR3 DNA follows: TGTGCCATCGGGGACAGGTACGACAATGAGCAGTTCTTC. Amino acids: CAIGDRYDNEQFF.